The entry below gives a single T cell receptor (beta chain) sequence along with its context. This sample was included in a study of blood T cell repertoires in COVID-19. Overall study: The analysed material was cDNA or gDNA that came from T cells, B-cell-depleted T cells, or PBMCs.

Authors' processing steps: It was from reference gene primer amplification that nucleated cell counts were estimated. Sequencing used immunoSEQ multiplex PCR; TCRdb keeps in-frame clones, though not all of them. The DNA gave D and trimming, while V, J and clone size come from that table. In the table there are tens of thousands of clones, roughly 80% of which are singletons. Germline assignment: CDR1 ENHRY and CDR2 SYGVKD. J lost 6 bases, V lost 6 bases, and 10 bases had no gene match. CDR3 length equals 16 residues. This receptor was obtained from a woman aged 55-70 years with acute or convalescent COVID-19. This chain links TRBV10-3 with TRBJ2-3, with TRBD2 matching over 12 bases. The specimen was peripheral blood. This CDR3 is CAIRKPSGRAVDTQYF. For the CDR3, the DNA is TGTGCCATCAGAAAACCTAGCGGGAGGGCCGTGGATACGCAGTATTTT.